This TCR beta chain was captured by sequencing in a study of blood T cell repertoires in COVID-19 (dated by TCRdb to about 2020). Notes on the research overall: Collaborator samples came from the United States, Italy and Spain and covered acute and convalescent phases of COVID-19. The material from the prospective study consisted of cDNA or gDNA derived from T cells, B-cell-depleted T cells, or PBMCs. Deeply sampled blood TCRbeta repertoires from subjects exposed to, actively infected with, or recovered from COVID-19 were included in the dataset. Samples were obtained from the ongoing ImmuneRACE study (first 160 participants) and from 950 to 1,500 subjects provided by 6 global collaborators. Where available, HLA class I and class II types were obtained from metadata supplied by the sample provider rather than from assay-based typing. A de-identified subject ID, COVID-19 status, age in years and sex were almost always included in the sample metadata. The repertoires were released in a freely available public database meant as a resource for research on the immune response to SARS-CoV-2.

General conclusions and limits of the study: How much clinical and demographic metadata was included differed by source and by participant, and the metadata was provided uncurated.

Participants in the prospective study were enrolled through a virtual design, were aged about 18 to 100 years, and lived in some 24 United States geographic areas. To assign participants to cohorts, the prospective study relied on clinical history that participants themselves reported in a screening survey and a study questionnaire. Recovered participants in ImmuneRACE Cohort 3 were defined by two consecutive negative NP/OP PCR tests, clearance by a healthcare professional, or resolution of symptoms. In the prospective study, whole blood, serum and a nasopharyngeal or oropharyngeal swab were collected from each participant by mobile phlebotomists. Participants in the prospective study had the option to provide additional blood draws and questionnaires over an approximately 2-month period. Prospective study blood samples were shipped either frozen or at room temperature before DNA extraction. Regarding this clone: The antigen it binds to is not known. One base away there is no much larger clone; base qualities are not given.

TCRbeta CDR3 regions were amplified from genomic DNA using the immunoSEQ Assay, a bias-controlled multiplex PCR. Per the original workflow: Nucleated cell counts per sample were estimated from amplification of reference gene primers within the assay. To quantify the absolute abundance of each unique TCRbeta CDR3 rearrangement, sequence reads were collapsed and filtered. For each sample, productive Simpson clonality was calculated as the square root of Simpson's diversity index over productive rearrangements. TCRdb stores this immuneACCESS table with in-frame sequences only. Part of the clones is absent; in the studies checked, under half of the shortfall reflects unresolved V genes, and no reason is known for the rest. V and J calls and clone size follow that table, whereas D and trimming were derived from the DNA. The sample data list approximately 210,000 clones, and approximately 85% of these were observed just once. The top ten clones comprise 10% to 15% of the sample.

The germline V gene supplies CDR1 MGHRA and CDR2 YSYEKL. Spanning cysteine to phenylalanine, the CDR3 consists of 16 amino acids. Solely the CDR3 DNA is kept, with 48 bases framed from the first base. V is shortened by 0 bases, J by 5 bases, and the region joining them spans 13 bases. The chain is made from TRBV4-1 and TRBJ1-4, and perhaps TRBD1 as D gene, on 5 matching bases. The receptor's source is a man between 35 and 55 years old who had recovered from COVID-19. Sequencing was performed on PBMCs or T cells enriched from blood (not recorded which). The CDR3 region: CASSQDGGTANEKLFF. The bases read TGCGCCAGCAGCCAAGATGGCGGGACGGCGAATGAAAAACTGTTTTTT.